Following are 23 T cell receptor beta chains from one sample sequenced in a study of blood T cell repertoires in COVID-19. Method: immunoSEQ multiplex PCR; TCRdb's copy keeps in-frame clones and lacks some. The sample holds roughly 66,000 clones, approximately 80% seen once. Source material: peripheral blood. Receptor source: a man aged 60 to 69 with acute or convalescent COVID-19.

By sample share, this clone is medium-sized. The chain employs TRBV6-4 and TRBJ1-5, with unresolved D. Trimming left V 3 bases short and J 4 bases short, with 7 bases between. From germline, CDR1 is MRHNA and CDR2 SNTAGT. This CDR3 comprises 13 residues. This chain's CDR3 is CASSDGENQPQHF. The CDR3 bases are TGTGCCAGCAGTGATGGAGAAAATCAGCCCCAGCATTTT.

This chain links TRBV11-2 with TRBJ2-7; D might be TRBD1 (6 bases). CDR1 and CDR2 from the germline V gene are SGHAT and FQNNGV. The CDR3 is made up of 13 amino acids. With 3 bases removed from V and 3 bases from J, the gap between germline ends came to 9 bases. DNA of the CDR3: TGTGCCAGCAGCTTTCAGGACAGCTACGAGCAGTACTTC. It yields the protein CASSFQDSYEQYF.

This chain links TRBV29-1 with TRBJ1-6, with 8 bases that match TRBD1. The CDR3 totals 13 residues. Germline CDR1 and CDR2: SQVTM and ANQGSEA. The V gene end was trimmed by 5 bases and the J gene end by 10 bases; junction bases not matched to a gene: 7. CDR3 amino acids: CSVSQGAGSPLHF. The CDR3 nucleotides read TGCAGCGTTTCTCAGGGGGCAGGGTCACCCCTCCACTTT. The full variable domain, with the rest looked up from reference TRBV29-1 and TRBJ1-6, is SAVISQKPSRDICQRGTSLTIQCQVDSQVTMMFWYRQQPGQSLTLIATANQGSEATYESGFVIDKFPISRPNLTFSTLTVSNMSPEDSSIYLCSVSQGAGSPLHFGNGTRLTVT.

This clone was detected a few times. This chain uses TRBV19 with TRBJ1-1; weak D call: TRBD1 (5 bases). This CDR3 spans 12 amino acids. Trimming took off 7 bases at V and 1 base at J, with 7 bases between the two ends. Per germline, CDR1 LNHDA and CDR2 SQIVND (reference sequence). This CDR3 is CASNRGNTEAFF. In DNA, the CDR3 is TGTGCCAGTAATAGGGGGAACACTGAAGCTTTCTTT.

The chain couples TRBV3-1 (or the pseudogene TRBV3-2) to TRBJ2-2, with D maybe TRBD2 (6 bases). Germline CDR1 reads LGHDT; CDR2 reads YNNKEL (reference sequence). The ends were cut back, 4 bases at V and 5 bases at J, with 14 bases in the middle. The CDR3 is made up of 15 amino acids. The DNA for the CDR3 is TGTGCCAGCAGCCGGGACTCCCAAAGGACCGGGGAGCTGTTTTTT. Translated: CASSRDSQRTGELFF.

Only one count was recorded for this clone. The CDR3 sequence is CATRQGYEQYV. The CDR3 coding sequence is TGTGCCACCCGGCAGGGCTACGAGCAGTACGTC. The chain employs TRBV6-6 and TRBJ2-7, with D maybe TRBD1 (5 bases). Per the germline V gene, CDR1 is MNHNY and CDR2 is SVGAGI (reference sequence). The CDR3 runs to 11 residues. The V gene lost 10 bases and the J gene lost 3 bases, with 10 bases spanning the gap.

The chain joins TRBV5-6 to TRBJ2-5; weak D call: TRBD1 (6 bases). V was shortened by 4 bases and J by 2 bases, with 12 bases between the two germline ends. The CDR3 loop spans 14 amino acids. Germline V gene data show CDR1 as SGHDT and CDR2 as YYEEEE. Here the CDR3 reads CASSPTGPQETQYF. The CDR3 bases are TGTGCCAGCAGCCCTACAGGGCCGCAAGAGACCCAGTACTTC.

This clone was counted only a few times. This sequence joins TRBV7-9 and TRBJ1-6; tentative D call: TRBD1 (6 bases). The CDR3 contains 13 residues. Trimming removed 3 bases at V and 9 bases at J, with 9 bases between. Per germline, CDR1 SEHNR and CDR2 FQNEAQ (reference sequence). The CDR3 sequence: CASSLKQGSPLHF. The CDR3 DNA sequence: TGTGCCAGCAGCTTGAAACAGGGTTCACCCCTCCACTTT.

The CDR3 protein is CASSPVGTGDNNEQFF. Here the CDR3 DNA reads TGTGCCAGCTCACCTGTTGGGACAGGGGATAACAATGAGCAGTTCTTC. V is TRBV18 and J is TRBJ2-1; the match to TRBD1 covers 10 bases. V lost 3 bases and J lost 5; bases outside the gene matches: 7. The CDR3 contains 16 residues. The germline V gene encodes CDR1 KGHSH and CDR2 LQKENI.

The gene calls are TRBV5-4 and TRBJ2-5; 8 bases are shared with TRBD2. CDR1 and CDR2 (germline): SGHNT, YYREEE (reference sequence). V shed 3 bases, J shed 5 bases, and the junction held 12 bases outside the gene matches. CDR3 length: 16 amino acids. CDR3 in amino acids: CASSSGGRGGRETQYF. Here the CDR3 DNA reads TGTGCCAGCAGCTCCGGTGGGCGCGGGGGGCGGGAGACCCAGTACTTC.

This clone was found a few times. The chain is built from TRBV10-3 and TRBJ2-2; TRBD1 aligns across 7 bases. Germline loops: CDR1 ENHRY, CDR2 SYGVKD. V shed 3 bases, J shed 4 bases, and the junction held 8 bases outside the gene matches. The CDR3 totals 16 residues. CDR3 sequence reads: CAISDRQGGGTGELFF. DNA for the CDR3: TGTGCCATCAGTGATAGACAGGGTGGGGGCACCGGGGAGCTGTTTTTT.

In its sample, this clone was seen a few times. The chain carries TRBV5-4 and TRBJ2-7; TRBD1 aligns across 8 bases. CDR1 is SGHNT and CDR2 is YYREEE in the germline V gene (reference sequence). The CDR3 length is 13 residues. J lost 1 base, V lost 3 bases, and 0 bases had no gene match. CDR3 amino acids: CASSWDRSYEQYF. In nucleotides, the CDR3 is TGTGCCAGCAGCTGGGACAGGTCCTACGAGCAGTACTTC. Complete variable domain (other parts from reference TRBV5-4 and TRBJ2-7): ETGVTQSPTHLIKTRGQQVTLRCSSQSGHNTVSWYQQALGQGPQFIFQYYREEENGRGNFPPRFSGLQFPNYSSELNVNALELDDSALYLCASSWDRSYEQYFGPGTRLTVT.

V and J are TRBV4-1 and TRBJ1-6; D perhaps matches TRBD1 (6 bases). The germline V gene encodes CDR1 MGHRA and CDR2 YSYEKL. The CDR3 loop spans 12 amino acids. Trimming stripped 3 bases from V and 11 bases from J, with 8 bases between. CDR3 amino acids: CASSHTGTPLHF. CDR3 in DNA: TGCGCCAGCAGCCACACAGGGACACCCCTCCACTTT.

The chain employs TRBV12-3 or TRBV12-4 and TRBJ2-5, with 9 bases matching TRBD1. The V gene end was trimmed by 6 bases and the J gene end by 4 bases; junction bases not matched to a gene: 3. The CDR3 contains 13 residues. This CDR3 reads CASSRQGGETQYF. The CDR3 coding sequence is TGTGCCAGCAGCAGACAGGGGGGAGAGACCCAGTACTTC.

The chain uses TRBV6-1 and TRBJ2-7; D uncertain. V was pared by 3 bases and J by 2 bases, with 2 bases between. Germline V gives CDR1 MNHNS, CDR2 SASEGT. CDR3 length: 11 residues. CDR3 amino acids: CASSDAYEQYF. The CDR3 region has the DNA TGTGCCAGCAGTGACGCCTACGAGCAGTACTTC.

The chain recombines TRBV19 with TRBJ1-1; D is possibly TRBD1 (5 bases). This CDR3 has 14 amino acids. V was shortened by 4 bases and J by 4 bases, with 13 bases between the two germline ends. The germline V gene has CDR1 LNHDA and CDR2 SQIVND (reference sequence). CDR3 amino acids: CASSSGTGGTEAFF. Here the CDR3 DNA reads TGTGCCAGTAGTAGTGGAACGGGGGGCACTGAAGCTTTCTTT.

The chain joins TRBV30 to TRBJ2-2, with 8 nucleotides matching TRBD2. Germline trimming cut 5 bases from V and 5 bases from J; bases unmatched to any gene: 7. CDR1 and CDR2 (germline): GTSNPN, SVGIG (reference sequence). The length of the CDR3 is 14 residues. CDR3 bases: TGTGCCTGGCGAGTCGGGACTAGTACCGGGGAGCTGTTTTTT. Protein sequence: CAWRVGTSTGELFF. The entire variable domain, with the rest obtained from reference TRBV30 and TRBJ2-2, is as follows: SQTIHQWPATLVQPVGSPLSLECTVEGTSNPNLYWYRQAAGRGLQLLFYSVGIGQISSEVPQNLSASRPQDRQFILSSKKLLLSDSGFYLCAWRVGTSTGELFFGEGSRLTVL.

The CDR3 here is CASSQGRGMMFF. The CDR3 nucleotides are TGTGCCAGCAGCCAAGGACGGGGAATGATGTTTTTT. The chain employs TRBV3-1 (or the pseudogene TRBV3-2) and TRBJ1-4, with no clear D. Deletions cut 1 base from V and 15 bases from J, with 12 bases between. The CDR3 contains 12 residues. Germline CDR1 and CDR2: LGHDT and YNNKEL (reference sequence).

This sequence joins TRBV19 and TRBJ1-1; D gene unclear. With 3 bases removed from V and 4 bases from J, the gap between germline ends came to 18 bases. Germline CDR1 and CDR2: LNHDA and SQIVND (reference sequence). The length of the CDR3 is 16 residues. CDR3: CASSILRPGWSTEAFF. The CDR3 nucleotides are TGTGCCAGTAGTATTTTGAGGCCGGGGTGGAGCACTGAAGCTTTCTTT.

CDR3 nucleotide sequence: TGTGCCACCAGTGACCCTACCTGGACAGGGGGCAATGAGCAGTTCTTC. It codes for CATSDPTWTGGNEQFF. The J gene is TRBJ2-1, the V gene TRBV24-1, with 10 bases that match TRBD1. Per the germline V gene, CDR1 is KGHDR and CDR2 is SFDVKD. V dropped 4 bases and J dropped 6; count of bases not matched to a gene: 8. This CDR3 contains 16 residues.

The CDR3 is CSVEEGYTF. Written as DNA, the CDR3 is TGCAGCGTTGAGGAGGGCTACACCTTC. The chain uses TRBV29-1 and TRBJ1-2; D gene uncertain. This CDR3 contains 9 residues. Trimming removed 3 bases from V and 8 bases from J, with 4 bases in between. Germline V gene data show CDR1 as SQVTM and CDR2 as ANQGSEA.

The rearrangement links TRBV5-5 to TRBJ2-6, with 7 bases aligning to TRBD1. Germline V CDR1 and CDR2: SGHKS, YYEKEE (reference sequence). The V segment lost 4 bases and the J segment 0 bases; nucleotides outside the gene matches: 10. The CDR3 consists of 18 residues. CDR3 protein: CASSKTGTGPSGANVLTF. The CDR3 nucleotides read TGTGCCAGCAGCAAGACAGGGACGGGGCCCTCTGGGGCCAACGTCCTGACTTTC.

This chain joins TRBV29-1 and TRBJ1-2; 9 bases are a match to TRBD1. Looked up from germline, CDR1 is SQVTM and CDR2 is ANQGSEA. Trimming cost V 3 bases and J 7 bases; bases outside gene matches: 15. The CDR3 contains 16 residues. CDR3 nucleotides: TGCAGCGTTGACCTTGTGGGACAGGGACTGTCGATTGGCTACACCTTC. Amino acids: CSVDLVGQGLSIGYTF.